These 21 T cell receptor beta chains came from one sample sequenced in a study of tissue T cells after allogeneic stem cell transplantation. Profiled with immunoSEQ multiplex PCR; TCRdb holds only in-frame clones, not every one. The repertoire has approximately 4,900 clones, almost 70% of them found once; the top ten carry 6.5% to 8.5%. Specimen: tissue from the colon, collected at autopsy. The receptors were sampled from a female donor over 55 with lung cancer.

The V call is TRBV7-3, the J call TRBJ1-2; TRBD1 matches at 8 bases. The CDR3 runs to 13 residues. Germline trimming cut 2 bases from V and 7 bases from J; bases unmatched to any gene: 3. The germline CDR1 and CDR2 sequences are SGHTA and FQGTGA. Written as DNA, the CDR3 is TGTGCCAGCAGCTTAGGGGACAGGCTTGGCTACACCTTC. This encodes CASSLGDRLGYTF.

The CDR3 DNA sequence: TGTGCCAGCAGTTTTTCTAGCGGGATTATAGATACGCAGTATTTT. Translating gives CASSFSSGIIDTQYF. This chain connects TRBV6-5 to TRBJ2-3, with TRBD2 identical over 9 bases. This CDR3 is built from 15 residues. Looked up from germline, CDR1 is MNHEY and CDR2 is SVGAGI. With V trimmed by 4 bases and J by 5 bases, 7 bases remained unmatched.

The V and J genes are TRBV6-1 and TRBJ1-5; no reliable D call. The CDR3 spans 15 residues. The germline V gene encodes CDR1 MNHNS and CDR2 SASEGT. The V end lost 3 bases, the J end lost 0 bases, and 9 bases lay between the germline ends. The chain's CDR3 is CASSDLRTSNQPQHF. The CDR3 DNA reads TGTGCCAGCAGTGACCTCCGGACTAGCAATCAGCCCCAGCATTTT.

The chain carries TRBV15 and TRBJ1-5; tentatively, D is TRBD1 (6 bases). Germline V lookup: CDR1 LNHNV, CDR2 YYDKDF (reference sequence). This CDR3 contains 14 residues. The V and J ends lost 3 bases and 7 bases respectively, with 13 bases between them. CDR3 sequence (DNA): TGTGCCACCAGCAGGGGAACAGGGCTACAGCCCCAGCATTTT. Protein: CATSRGTGLQPQHF.

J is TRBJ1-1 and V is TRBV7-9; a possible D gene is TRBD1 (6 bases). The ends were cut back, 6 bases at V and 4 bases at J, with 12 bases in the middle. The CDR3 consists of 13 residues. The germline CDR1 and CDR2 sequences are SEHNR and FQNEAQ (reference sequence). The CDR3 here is CASRAGAGTEAFF. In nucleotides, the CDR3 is TGTGCCAGCAGGGCAGGGGCCGGCACTGAAGCTTTCTTT.

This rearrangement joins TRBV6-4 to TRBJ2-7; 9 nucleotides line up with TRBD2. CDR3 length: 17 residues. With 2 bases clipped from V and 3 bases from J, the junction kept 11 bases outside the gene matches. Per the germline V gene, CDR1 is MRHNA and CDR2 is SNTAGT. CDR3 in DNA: TGTGCCAGCAGTGACGAAGCGGGAGGCCGAGTTAACTACGAGCAGTACTTC. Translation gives CASSDEAGGRVNYEQYF.

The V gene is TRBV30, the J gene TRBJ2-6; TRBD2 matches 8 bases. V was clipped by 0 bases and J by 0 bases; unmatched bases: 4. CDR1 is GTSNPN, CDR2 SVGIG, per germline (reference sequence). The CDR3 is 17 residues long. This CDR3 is CAWSVAGVPSGANVLTF. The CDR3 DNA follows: TGTGCCTGGAGTGTAGCGGGAGTCCCCTCTGGGGCCAACGTCCTGACTTTC. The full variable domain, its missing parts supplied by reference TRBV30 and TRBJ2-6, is SQTIHQWPATLVQPVGSPLSLECTVEGTSNPNLYWYRQAAGRGLQLLFYSVGIGQISSEVPQNLSASRPQDRQFILSSKKLLLSDSGFYLCAWSVAGVPSGANVLTFGAGSRLTVL.

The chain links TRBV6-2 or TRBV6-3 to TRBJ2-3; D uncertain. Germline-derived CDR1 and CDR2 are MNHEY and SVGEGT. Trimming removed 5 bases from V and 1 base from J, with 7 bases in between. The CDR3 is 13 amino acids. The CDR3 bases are TGTGCCAGCAGTCGTGACGGCACAGATACGCAGTATTTT. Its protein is CASSRDGTDTQYF.

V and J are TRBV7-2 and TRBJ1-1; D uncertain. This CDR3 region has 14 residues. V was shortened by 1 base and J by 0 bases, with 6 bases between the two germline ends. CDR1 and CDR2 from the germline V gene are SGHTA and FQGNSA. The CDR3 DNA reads TGTGCCAGCAGCTTAGGCAGGTTGAACACTGAAGCTTTCTTT. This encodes CASSLGRLNTEAFF.

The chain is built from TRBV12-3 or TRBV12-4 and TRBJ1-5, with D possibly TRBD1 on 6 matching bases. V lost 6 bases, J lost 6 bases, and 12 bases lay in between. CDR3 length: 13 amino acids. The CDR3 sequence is CASSSGEGQPQHF. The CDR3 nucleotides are TGTGCCAGCAGCTCAGGGGAAGGTCAGCCCCAGCATTTT.

Here the CDR3 DNA reads TGTGCCAGCAGCTTAACCCCCGGGGCCCGCACCGGGGAGCTGTTTTTT. Its translation: CASSLTPGARTGELFF. The chain joins TRBV7-3 to TRBJ2-2; D may correspond to TRBD1 or TRBD2 (5 bases each). Per the germline V gene, CDR1 is SGHTA and CDR2 is FQGTGA. V was shortened by 0 bases and J by 4 bases, with 12 bases between the two germline ends. There are 16 residues in the CDR3.

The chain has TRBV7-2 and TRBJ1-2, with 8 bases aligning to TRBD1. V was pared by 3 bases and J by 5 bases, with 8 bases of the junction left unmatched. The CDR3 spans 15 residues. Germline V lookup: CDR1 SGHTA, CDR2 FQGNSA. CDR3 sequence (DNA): TGTGCCAGCAGCTTCGCCGCCGGGACAGGTTATGGCTACACCTTC. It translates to CASSFAAGTGYGYTF.

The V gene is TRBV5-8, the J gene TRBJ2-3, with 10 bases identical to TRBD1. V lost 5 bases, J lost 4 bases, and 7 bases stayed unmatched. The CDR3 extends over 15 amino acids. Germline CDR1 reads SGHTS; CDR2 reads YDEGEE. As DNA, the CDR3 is TGTGCCAGCAGGGAGACAGGGGGCCCGCCAGATACGCAGTATTTT. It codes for CASRETGGPPDTQYF.

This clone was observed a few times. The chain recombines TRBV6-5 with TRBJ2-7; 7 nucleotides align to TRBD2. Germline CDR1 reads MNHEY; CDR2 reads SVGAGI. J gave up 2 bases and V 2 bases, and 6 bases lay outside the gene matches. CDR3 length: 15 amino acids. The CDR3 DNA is TGTGCCAGCAGTTACGGGGGAAGCGGGGCCTACGAGCAGTACTTC. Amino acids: CASSYGGSGAYEQYF.

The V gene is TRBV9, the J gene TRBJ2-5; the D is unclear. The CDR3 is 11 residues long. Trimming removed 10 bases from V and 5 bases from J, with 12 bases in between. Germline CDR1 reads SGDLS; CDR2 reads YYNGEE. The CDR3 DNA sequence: TGTGCCCTCGGCACGTCTGAGACCCAGTACTTC. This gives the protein CALGTSETQYF.

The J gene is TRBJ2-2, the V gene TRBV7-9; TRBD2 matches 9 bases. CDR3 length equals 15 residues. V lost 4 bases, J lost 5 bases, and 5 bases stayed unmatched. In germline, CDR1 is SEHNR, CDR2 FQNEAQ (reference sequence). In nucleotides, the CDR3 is TGTGCCAGCAGCTCGCGGGAGGGGGAGACCGGGGAGCTGTTTTTT. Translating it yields CASSSREGETGELFF.

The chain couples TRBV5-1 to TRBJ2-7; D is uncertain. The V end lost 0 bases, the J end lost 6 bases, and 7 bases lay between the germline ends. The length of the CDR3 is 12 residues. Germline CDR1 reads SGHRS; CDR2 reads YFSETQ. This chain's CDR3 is CASSLVDGEQYF. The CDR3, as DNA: TGCGCCAGCAGCTTGGTAGACGGCGAGCAGTACTTC.

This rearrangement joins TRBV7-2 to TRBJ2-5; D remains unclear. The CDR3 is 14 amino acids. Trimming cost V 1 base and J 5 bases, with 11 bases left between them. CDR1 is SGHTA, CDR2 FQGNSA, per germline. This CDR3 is CASSLVLHLETQYF. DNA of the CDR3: TGTGCCAGCAGCTTAGTGCTGCACTTGGAGACCCAGTACTTC.

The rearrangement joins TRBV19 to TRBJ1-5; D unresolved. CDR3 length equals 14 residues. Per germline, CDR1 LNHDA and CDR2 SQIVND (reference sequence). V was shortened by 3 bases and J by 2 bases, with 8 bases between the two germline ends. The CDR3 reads CASSMEVGNQPQHF. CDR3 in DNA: TGTGCCAGTAGTATGGAGGTGGGCAATCAGCCCCAGCATTTT.

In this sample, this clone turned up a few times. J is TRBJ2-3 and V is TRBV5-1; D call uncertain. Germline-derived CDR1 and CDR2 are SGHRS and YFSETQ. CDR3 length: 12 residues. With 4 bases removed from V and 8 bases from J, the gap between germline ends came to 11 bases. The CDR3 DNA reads TGCGCCAGCAGCGATCTATCGGGTACGCAGTATTTT. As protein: CASSDLSGTQYF.

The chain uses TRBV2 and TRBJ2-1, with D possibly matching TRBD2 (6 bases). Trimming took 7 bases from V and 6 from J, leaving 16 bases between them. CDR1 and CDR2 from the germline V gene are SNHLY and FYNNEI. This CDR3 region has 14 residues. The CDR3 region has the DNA TGTGCCAGCACCTGGAGGGCCGGGGCCAATGAGCAGTTCTTC. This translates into CASTWRAGANEQFF.